The 4 T cell receptor beta chains in this list originate from one sample, sequenced in a study of identical twins. TCRdb re-called the 5' RACE reads through MiXCR, storing one row per CDR3 protein. The sample lists about 520,000 distinct CDR3 sequences, under 25% occurring once. These data also featured in a second study, about T cells expressing NK-cell markers.

Sequencing was performed on CD4+ T cells sorted from blood. These receptors were taken from a woman aged 18-29 years in good health.

This chain links TRBV12-3 or TRBV12-4 with TRBJ2-2; TRBD1 agrees at 9 bases. The CDR3 loop spans 14 amino acids. Trimming took 3 bases from V and 5 from J; bases not matched to a gene: 1. The CDR3 DNA sequence: TGTGCCAGCAGTTTCGACAGGGGGACCGGGGAGCTGTTTTTT. It codes for CASSFDRGTGELFF.

This clonotype was recorded a few times. The chain couples TRBV20-1 to TRBJ2-3; 8 positions match TRBD2. The junction had 7 bases not matched to a gene; V was cut back by 0 bases and J by 5 bases. Germline values: CDR1 DFQATT, CDR2 SNEGSKA (reference sequence). The CDR3 sequence is 15 residues long. Here the CDR3 reads CSARDSGVAEDTQYF. As DNA, the CDR3 is TGCAGTGCTAGAGATAGCGGGGTCGCCGAAGATACGCAGTATTTT.

The sample holds a few counts of this clonotype. This chain uses TRBV20-1 with TRBJ2-7, with 14 bases lining up with TRBD2. Losses at the gene ends were 6 bases for V and 5 bases for J; bases not matched to a gene: 9. The CDR3 contains 15 residues. Germline loops: CDR1 DFQATT, CDR2 SNEGSKA (reference sequence). As DNA, the CDR3 is TGCAGTGCCGCGCGGACTAGCGGGAGGAGGCACGAGCAGTACTTC. Its translation is CSAARTSGRRHEQYF.

This chain connects TRBV20-1 to TRBJ1-5, with D maybe TRBD1 (5 bases). CDR1 and CDR2 (germline): DFQATT, SNEGSKA (reference sequence). The CDR3 is 14 residues long. The V gene lost 0 bases and the J gene lost 4 bases, with 10 bases spanning the gap. DNA of the CDR3: TGCAGTGCTAGAGATCAGGGTCCTAATCAGCCCCAGCATTTT. Translation: CSARDQGPNQPQHF.